Listed below are T cell receptor beta chains from one sample, sequenced in a study of blood T cell repertoires in COVID-19. Generated by immunoSEQ multiplex PCR, the TCRdb table keeps only in-frame clones and is missing some. The profile shows 210,000 or so clones, 70% to 85% of them singletons. Sequencing used peripheral blood. The source is a woman at least 80 years old with COVID-19, enrolled during active disease. Each CDR3 is given with its conserved first and last residue. A D gene is named only where the DNA matches it firmly. Size is omitted from some rows. Given values are once, few, many or a class for expanded clones.

V: TRBV28
J: TRBJ2-3
D: TRBD1
size: -
CDR3: CAGNRGPTDTQYF
DNA: TGTGCCGGCAACAGGGGGCCGACAGATACGCAGTATTTT

V: TRBV18
J: TRBJ1-5
D: -
size: -
CDR3: CASSHTGLGDQPQHF
DNA: TGTGCCAGCTCACACACAGGGCTTGGGGATCAGCCCCAGCATTTT

V: TRBV12-2
J: TRBJ2-7
D: -
size: -
CDR3: CASRPKWRFEQYF
DNA: TGTGCAAGTCGACCAAAGTGGAGGTTCGAGCAGTACTTC

V: TRBV5-5
J: TRBJ2-5
D: -
size: -
CDR3: CASSQNAGPRETQYF
DNA: TGTGCCAGCAGCCAGAACGCGGGGCCTCGGGAGACCCAGTACTTC

V: TRBV7-2
J: TRBJ2-3
D: -
size: -
CDR3: CASREPSSTDTQYF
DNA: TGTGCCAGCAGGGAGCCCTCCTCCACAGATACGCAGTATTTT

V: TRBV6-5
J: TRBJ1-5
D: -
size: -
CDR3: CASRLGGQNNQPQHF
DNA: TGTGCCAGCAGGCTTGGAGGACAGAACAATCAGCCCCAGCATTTT

V: TRBV7-3
J: TRBJ2-3
D: TRBD2
size: -
CDR3: CASQGRLAGTQAQYF
DNA: TGTGCCAGCCAGGGCCGCCTAGCGGGGACCCAGGCGCAGTATTTT

V: TRBV27
J: TRBJ1-5
D: TRBD1
size: -
CDR3: CASSFYGQGQQPQHF
DNA: TGTGCCAGCAGTTTTTATGGACAGGGGCAGCAGCCCCAGCATTTT

V: TRBV25-1
J: TRBJ1-1
D: -
size: -
CDR3: CASSLMNTEAFF
DNA: TGTGCCAGCAGTTTAATGAACACTGAAGCTTTCTTT

V: TRBV3-1/TRBV3-2
J: TRBJ1-2
D: -
size: -
CDR3: CASSQDTTGGHSF
DNA: TGTGCCAGCAGCCAAGATACGACTGGGGGACATTCCTTC

V: TRBV7-8
J: TRBJ1-1
D: TRBD1
size: -
CDR3: CASNPGQGFFMGTEAFF
DNA: TGTGCCAGCAACCCTGGACAGGGGTTTTTCATGGGCACTGAAGCTTTCTTT

V: TRBV12-3/TRBV12-4
J: TRBJ1-1
D: -
size: -
CDR3: CASSRVPTEAFF
DNA: TGTGCCAGCAGCAGGGTTCCCACTGAAGCTTTCTTT

V: TRBV10-3
J: TRBJ1-6
D: -
size: -
CDR3: CAIRNQAVNSPLHF
DNA: TGTGCCATCAGAAACCAGGCCGTTAATTCACCCCTCCACTTT

V: TRBV6-5
J: TRBJ2-2
D: -
size: few
CDR3: CASRTPGGGELFF
DNA: TGTGCCAGCAGGACCCCCGGAGGTGGGGAGCTGTTTTTT

V: TRBV7-9
J: TRBJ1-1
D: -
size: -
CDR3: CASSLEVGVARAFF
DNA: TGTGCCAGCAGCTTAGAAGTCGGGGTTGCGAGAGCTTTCTTT

V: TRBV9
J: TRBJ1-1
D: TRBD1
size: -
CDR3: CASSVEGTGGYTEAFF
DNA: TGTGCCAGCAGCGTAGAGGGGACAGGGGGTTACACTGAAGCTTTCTTT

V: TRBV9
J: TRBJ2-6
D: -
size: -
CDR3: CASSVYSSGANVLTF
DNA: TGTGCCAGCAGCGTGTACAGCTCTGGGGCCAACGTCCTGACTTTC

V: TRBV4-1
J: TRBJ1-4
D: TRBD1
size: -
CDR3: CASSHTRDRVREKLFF
DNA: TGCGCCAGCAGCCACACCAGGGACAGGGTGAGGGAAAAACTGTTTTTT

V: TRBV10-3
J: TRBJ2-2
D: -
size: few
CDR3: CAISESPSVPYNTGELFF
DNA: TGTGCCATCAGTGAGTCGCCTAGCGTCCCCTATAACACCGGGGAGCTGTTTTTT

V: TRBV5-1
J: TRBJ2-2
D: -
size: -
CDR3: CASSLNTGELFF
DNA: TGCGCCAGCAGCCTTAACACCGGGGAGCTGTTTTTT

V: TRBV2
J: TRBJ1-2
D: -
size: -
CDR3: CASRGDGYTF
DNA: TGTGCCAGCAGAGGGGATGGCTACACCTTC

V: TRBV9
J: TRBJ2-7
D: TRBD1
size: -
CDR3: CASSKGTVSYEQYF
DNA: TGTGCCAGCAGTAAGGGGACAGTATCCTACGAGCAGTACTTC

V: TRBV9
J: TRBJ2-7
D: -
size: -
CDR3: CASSATGHRSYEQYF
DNA: TGTGCCAGCAGTGCAACGGGACACCGCTCCTACGAGCAGTACTTC

V: TRBV5-1
J: TRBJ1-4
D: TRBD1
size: -
CDR3: CATSQGDSNEKLFF
DNA: TGCGCCACCTCGCAGGGGGATTCTAATGAAAAACTGTTTTTT

V: TRBV5-1
J: TRBJ1-5
D: TRBD1
size: once
CDR3: CASSQDRGGQPQHF
DNA: TGCGCCAGCAGCCAGGACAGGGGGGGACAGCCCCAGCATTTT

V: TRBV7-9
J: TRBJ1-1
D: -
size: -
CDR3: CASSALGRMNTEAFF
DNA: TGTGCCAGCAGCGCCCTGGGCAGGATGAACACTGAAGCTTTCTTT

V: TRBV3-1/TRBV3-2
J: TRBJ2-3
D: -
size: -
CDR3: CASSQDPSDTQYF
DNA: TGTGCCAGCAGCCAAGATCCATCAGATACGCAGTATTTT

V: TRBV28
J: TRBJ1-6
D: -
size: -
CDR3: CASSFGIRESPLHF
DNA: TGTGCCAGCAGTTTCGGCATCCGGGAATCACCCCTCCACTTT

V: TRBV9
J: TRBJ1-3
D: -
size: -
CDR3: CASSPRGHGGNTIYF
DNA: TGTGCCAGCAGCCCCCGCGGACACGGGGGAAACACCATATATTTT

V: TRBV12-3/TRBV12-4
J: TRBJ2-7
D: -
size: -
CDR3: CASSWGGTYEQYF
DNA: TGTGCCAGCAGTTGGGGCGGTACCTACGAGCAGTACTTC

V: TRBV15
J: TRBJ1-4
D: -
size: -
CDR3: CATSRARGFGNEKLFF
DNA: TGTGCCACCAGCAGAGCGCGGGGCTTCGGTAATGAAAAACTGTTTTTT

V: TRBV18
J: TRBJ2-7
D: -
size: -
CDR3: CASSPGGDSSYEQYF
DNA: TGTGCCAGCTCACCCGGCGGGGACAGCTCCTACGAGCAGTACTTC

V: TRBV9
J: TRBJ1-1
D: -
size: many
CDR3: CASSVATFTEAFF
DNA: TGTGCCAGCAGCGTAGCTACGTTCACTGAAGCTTTCTTT

V: TRBV5-1
J: TRBJ2-5
D: -
size: -
CDR3: CASSLGDSRGETQYF
DNA: TGCGCCAGCAGCTTGGGGGACAGCCGGGGGGAGACCCAGTACTTC

V: TRBV20-1
J: TRBJ1-2
D: -
size: -
CDR3: CSASRPGSRGYGYTF
DNA: TGCAGTGCTAGTCGCCCGGGATCTCGGGGGTATGGCTACACCTTC

V: TRBV6-5
J: TRBJ2-2
D: TRBD2
size: -
CDR3: CASNPLAGVGELFF
DNA: TGTGCCAGCAACCCCCTAGCGGGAGTGGGGGAGCTGTTTTTT

V: TRBV7-3
J: TRBJ1-6
D: -
size: once
CDR3: CASSQTRGGYSPLHF
DNA: TGTGCCAGCAGCCAAACACGGGGAGGTTATTCACCCCTCCACTTT

V: TRBV5-6
J: TRBJ1-1
D: -
size: -
CDR3: CASSFWGAEAFF
DNA: TGTGCCAGCAGCTTTTGGGGGGCTGAAGCTTTCTTT

V: TRBV4-2
J: TRBJ2-1
D: -
size: -
CDR3: CASSQELASNEQFF
DNA: TGTGCCAGCAGCCAAGAACTAGCTAGCAATGAGCAGTTCTTC

V: TRBV9
J: TRBJ2-2
D: -
size: -
CDR3: CASSSRSVLNTGELFF
DNA: TGTGCCAGCAGCTCCCGCAGCGTTCTAAACACCGGGGAGCTGTTTTTT

V: TRBV28
J: TRBJ2-7
D: -
size: -
CDR3: CASSLRTEREQYF
DNA: TGTGCCAGCAGTTTAAGGACAGAGCGTGAGCAGTACTTC

V: TRBV5-4
J: TRBJ2-7
D: TRBD2
size: -
CDR3: CASSPGTSGNYEQYF
DNA: TGTGCCAGCAGCCCAGGGACTAGCGGGAATTACGAGCAGTACTTC

V: TRBV5-1
J: TRBJ2-7
D: -
size: -
CDR3: CASSFAGAGKYEQYF
DNA: TGCGCCAGCAGCTTTGCAGGGGCAGGGAAATACGAGCAGTACTTC

V: TRBV7-2
J: TRBJ1-3
D: -
size: -
CDR3: CASSPSRASGNTIYF
DNA: TGTGCCAGCAGCCCAAGCAGGGCTTCTGGAAACACCATATATTTT

V: TRBV6-2/TRBV6-3
J: TRBJ1-1
D: -
size: -
CDR3: CASSSVTEAFF
DNA: TGTGCCAGCAGCTCCGTAACTGAAGCTTTCTTT

V: TRBV6-5
J: TRBJ1-5
D: TRBD1
size: -
CDR3: CASSPDRGQPQHF
DNA: TGTGCCTCCTCCCCGGACAGGGGTCAGCCCCAGCATTTT

V: TRBV5-8
J: TRBJ2-7
D: TRBD2
size: few
CDR3: CASSFSGAYYEQYF
DNA: TGTGCCAGCAGCTTTAGCGGGGCTTACTACGAGCAGTACTTC

V: TRBV3-1/TRBV3-2
J: TRBJ1-1
D: -
size: once
CDR3: CASSQEAGRRAFF
DNA: TGTGCCAGCAGCCAAGAGGCGGGCCGCCGGGCTTTCTTT

V: TRBV5-1
J: TRBJ2-1
D: TRBD2
size: -
CDR3: CASSGGLAGFNEQFF
DNA: TGCGCCAGCAGCGGGGGACTAGCGGGGTTCAATGAGCAGTTCTTC

V: TRBV1
J: TRBJ2-1
D: -
size: few
CDR3: CTSSQEGRAGNNEQFF
DNA: TGCACCAGCAGCCAAGAGGGTAGGGCGGGGAACAATGAGCAGTTCTTC

V: TRBV4-1
J: TRBJ1-1
D: TRBD1
size: -
CDR3: CASSQGQQDIEAFF
DNA: TGCGCCAGCAGCCAGGGACAGCAGGACATTGAAGCTTTCTTT

V: TRBV3-1/TRBV3-2
J: TRBJ2-3
D: TRBD2
size: -
CDR3: CASSISGGAGDTQYF
DNA: TGTGCCAGCAGCATCAGCGGGGGGGCAGGAGATACGCAGTATTTT

V: TRBV5-1
J: TRBJ1-1
D: TRBD1
size: -
CDR3: CASNPGAGGFTEAFF
DNA: TGCGCCAGCAACCCGGGGGCAGGGGGGTTCACTGAAGCTTTCTTT

V: TRBV5-1
J: TRBJ1-1
D: -
size: -
CDR3: CASSSTTANTEAFF
DNA: TGCGCCAGCAGCTCTACAACAGCGAACACTGAAGCTTTCTTT

V: TRBV6-5
J: TRBJ2-5
D: -
size: -
CDR3: CASSYGGGSYETQYF
DNA: TGTGCCAGCAGTTACGGGGGGGGCTCCTACGAGACCCAGTACTTC

V: TRBV27
J: TRBJ1-6
D: -
size: few
CDR3: CASSLEERNSPLHF
DNA: TGTGCCAGCAGTTTAGAGGAGCGTAATTCACCCCTCCACTTT

V: TRBV5-1
J: TRBJ2-7
D: TRBD1
size: -
CDR3: CASSLLSGQTYEQYF
DNA: TGCGCCAGCAGCCTCTTATCGGGACAGACCTACGAGCAGTACTTC

V: TRBV4-2
J: TRBJ2-5
D: TRBD1
size: -
CDR3: CASSQEVRGRETQYF
DNA: TGTGCCAGCAGCCAAGAGGTCAGGGGGCGGGAGACCCAGTACTTC

V: TRBV19
J: TRBJ2-5
D: TRBD1
size: -
CDR3: CASSATGTGISGGFQYF
DNA: TGTGCCAGTAGTGCGACCGGGACAGGGATCTCCGGGGGGTTCCAGTACTTC